A selection of T cell receptor beta chains follows, all from one sample in a study of blood T cell repertoires in COVID-19. Measured with immunoSEQ multiplex PCR; TCRdb has only the in-frame clones, and not every one. The sample lists 150,000 to 200,000 clones, about 83% seen once, with 18% in the top ten. Input material: peripheral blood. The receptor set was obtained from a person aged 65-85 years with COVID-19, enrolled during active disease. The CDR3 runs from the conserved cysteine through the conserved F or W. The D gene is left open where the match is weak. The listing skips clone size in some rows; elsewhere it reads once, few, many or a size class.

-	few	TRBJ1-1	TRBV5-1	CASSSQGLTMAFF	TGCGCCAGCAGCTCGCAGGGACTCACAATGGCTTTCTTT
TRBD2	-	TRBJ2-2	TRBV5-1	CASSLEDIGTSGDPYTGELFF	TGCGCCAGCAGCTTGGAGGATATCGGGACTAGCGGAGATCCTTACACCGGGGAGCTGTTTTTT
-	-	TRBJ2-5	TRBV30	CAWGGKGMRQETQYF	TGTGCCTGGGGGGGCAAGGGGATGCGACAAGAGACCCAGTACTTC
TRBD1	-	TRBJ1-3	TRBV25-1	CASSRDRGLGNTIYF	TGTGCCAGCAGTCGAGACAGGGGGCTTGGAAACACCATATATTTT
-	few	TRBJ1-2	TRBV7-2	CASSLGYGGLNYGYTF	TGTGCCAGCAGCTTAGGGTACGGGGGGCTTAACTATGGCTACACCTTC
-	once	TRBJ2-2	TRBV6-6	CASTQGLITGELFF	TGTGCCAGCACACAGGGTCTAATAACCGGGGAGCTGTTTTTT
-	-	TRBJ2-6	TRBV10-3	CATRTENSGANVLTF	TGTGCCACCAGAACAGAAAACTCTGGGGCCAACGTCCTGACTTTC
-	-	TRBJ2-2	TRBV4-3	CASSQDRTSNTGELFF	TGCGCCAGCAGCCAAGACAGGACTTCGAACACCGGGGAGCTGTTTTTT
TRBD1	-	TRBJ1-5	TRBV12-3/TRBV12-4	CASSRDRHQPQHF	TGTGCCAGCAGCAGGGACAGGCACCAGCCCCAGCATTTT
-	many	TRBJ2-7	TRBV28	CAAKATSATYEQYF	TGTGCCGCAAAGGCGACATCCGCAACCTACGAGCAGTACTTC
-	-	TRBJ2-2	TRBV29-1	CSVDTGFTGELFF	TGCAGCGTTGACACCGGGTTTACCGGGGAGCTGTTTTTT
-	-	TRBJ1-4	TRBV18	CASSRDTEREKLFF	TGTGCCAGCTCACGGGACACGGAAAGGGAAAAACTGTTTTTT
-	-	TRBJ1-1	TRBV19	CASSIAGTTEAFF	TGTGCCAGTAGTATTGCGGGAACCACTGAAGCTTTCTTT
-	-	TRBJ2-7	TRBV10-3	CAISAADYEQYF	TGTGCCATCAGCGCGGCCGACTACGAGCAGTACTTC
TRBD1	-	TRBJ1-2	TRBV2	CASSQDTGGRIWGYTF	TGTGCCAGCAGTCAAGATACAGGGGGAAGGATTTGGGGCTACACCTTC
TRBD1	-	TRBJ2-7	TRBV18	CASSSTGVHEQYF	TGTGCCAGCTCAAGCACAGGGGTCCACGAGCAGTACTTC
-	-	TRBJ1-1	TRBV7-2	CASSLSGSGRTEAFF	TGTGCCAGCAGCTTATCCGGGTCGGGTAGGACTGAAGCTTTCTTT
TRBD2	-	TRBJ2-3	TRBV5-1	CASSSSGTSTDTQYF	TGCGCCAGCAGCAGTAGCGGGACTAGCACAGATACGCAGTATTTT
-	-	TRBJ2-5	TRBV7-2	CASSKGEETQYF	TGTGCCTCAAGCAAGGGGGAAGAGACCCAGTACTTC
TRBD2	-	TRBJ2-5	TRBV19	CASSIESGGAWETQYF	TGTGCCAGTAGTATAGAAAGCGGGGGGGCCTGGGAGACCCAGTACTTC
TRBD1	-	TRBJ1-2	TRBV13	CASSLGRGTGEHYGYTF	TGTGCCAGCAGCTTGGGGCGGGGTACAGGGGAACACTATGGCTACACCTTC
TRBD2	-	TRBJ2-1	TRBV2	CASSENLAGYYNEQFF	TGTGCCAGCAGTGAAAACCTAGCGGGATACTACAATGAGCAGTTCTTC
-	-	TRBJ2-5	TRBV9	CASSVAPGQQWETQYF	TGTGCCAGCAGCGTAGCGCCTGGACAGCAGTGGGAGACCCAGTACTTC
-	-	TRBJ2-3	TRBV2	CASTWTVDTQYF	TGTGCCAGCACTTGGACTGTAGATACGCAGTATTTT
-	-	TRBJ1-3	TRBV6-5	CASSRERNGNTIYF	TGTGCCAGCAGCAGGGAACGAAATGGAAACACCATATATTTT
-	few	TRBJ2-7	TRBV7-2	CASSLMVGGASEQYF	TGTGCCAGCAGCTTAATGGTCGGAGGTGCGAGCGAGCAGTACTTC
TRBD2	-	TRBJ2-3	TRBV15	CATSRDLVQLAGGTTDTQYF	TGTGCCACCAGCAGAGACCTTGTCCAGTTAGCGGGGGGCACCACAGATACGCAGTATTTT
-	-	TRBJ2-7	TRBV3-1/TRBV3-2	CASSQDYYEQYF	TGTGCCAGCAGCCAAGATTACTACGAGCAGTACTTC
TRBD1	-	TRBJ2-3	TRBV5-1	CASSMGDRGLSTDTQYF	TGCGCCAGCAGCATGGGGGACAGGGGGCTTAGCACAGATACGCAGTATTTT
-	once	TRBJ2-3	TRBV14	CASSQDLVGLQDTQYF	TGTGCCAGCAGCCAAGATTTGGTGGGCTTGCAAGATACGCAGTATTTT
-	-	TRBJ2-4	TRBV6-5	CASTQGNIQYF	TGTGCCAGCACCCAGGGTAACATTCAGTACTTC
-	-	TRBJ2-7	TRBV5-1	CASSLASAGYSSYEQYF	TGCGCCAGCAGCTTGGCGTCAGCGGGTTATAGCTCCTACGAGCAGTACTTC
-	-	TRBJ1-2	TRBV10-3	CATRRLNYGYTF	TGTGCCACGCGGAGGCTTAACTATGGCTACACCTTC
-	-	TRBJ1-2	TRBV10-3	CAISEQGGDYGYTF	TGTGCCATCAGTGAACAGGGTGGCGACTATGGCTACACCTTC
TRBD2	-	TRBJ2-1	TRBV3-1/TRBV3-2	CASSQMGGGNEQFF	TGTGCCAGCAGCCAAATGGGGGGGGGCAATGAGCAGTTCTTC
TRBD2	-	TRBJ2-3	TRBV6-2/TRBV6-3	CASSPEFAGGRGSTDTQYF	TGTGCCAGCAGCCCCGAGTTTGCGGGAGGGCGGGGGAGCACAGATACGCAGTATTTT
TRBD1	-	TRBJ1-6	TRBV6-6	CAGRTGERGPLHF	TGTGCCGGCAGGACAGGGGAGCGGGGACCCCTCCACTTT
-	-	TRBJ2-5	TRBV7-9	CASSYNTGRIGETQYF	TGTGCCAGCAGCTATAATACAGGGAGAATAGGAGAGACCCAGTACTTC
TRBD2	-	TRBJ2-7	TRBV5-1	CASSLGSGGTEQYF	TGCGCCAGCAGCTTGGGTAGCGGGGGGACCGAGCAGTACTTC
-	-	TRBJ2-1	TRBV11-3	CASSLTGLTSNEQFF	TGTGCCAGCAGCTTAACCGGACTAACCTCCAATGAGCAGTTCTTC
-	-	TRBJ1-1	TRBV11-3	CARDGGVNTEAFF	TGTGCCAGGGATGGGGGGGTAAACACTGAAGCTTTCTTT
-	-	TRBJ1-2	TRBV28	CASSFPARYYGYTF	TGTGCCAGCAGTTTCCCGGCCAGGTACTATGGCTACACCTTC
-	-	TRBJ1-3	TRBV29-1	CSVAKQSSGNTIYF	TGCAGCGTGGCTAAACAGAGCTCTGGAAACACCATATATTTT
TRBD1	-	TRBJ1-4	TRBV4-1	CASRGQGLPTNEKLFF	TGCGCCAGCAGGGGACAGGGCCTTCCGACTAATGAAAAACTGTTTTTT
TRBD1	once	TRBJ2-5	TRBV5-6	CASSPELEASGGETQYF	TGTGCCAGCAGCCCGGAATTGGAGGCCTCAGGGGGAGAGACCCAGTACTTC
-	-	TRBJ2-6	TRBV21-1	CASSKEIFSYRPLLWANVLTF	TGTGCCAGCAGCAAAGAGATTTTTAGTTACAGGCCCCTTCTTTGGGCCAACGTCCTGACTTTC
TRBD2	-	TRBJ2-7	TRBV30	CAWGPLRLAGVDYEQYF	TGTGCCTGGGGTCCCCTCAGACTAGCGGGGGTGGACTACGAGCAGTACTTC
-	-	TRBJ2-1	TRBV10-3	CAISGGVSYNEQFF	TGTGCCATCAGTGGGGGGGTCTCCTACAATGAGCAGTTCTTC
TRBD1	-	TRBJ1-1	TRBV10-3	CAISARARQGMNTEAFF	TGTGCCATCAGCGCAAGGGCCAGACAGGGGATGAACACTGAAGCTTTCTTT
TRBD1	-	TRBJ2-2	TRBV24-1	CATRTGTGVTGELFF	TGTGCCACGCGGACCGGGACAGGGGTCACCGGGGAGCTGTTTTTT
TRBD1	-	TRBJ1-6	TRBV13	CASSLGAGGTYNSPLHF	TGTGCCAGCAGCTTAGGCGCAGGGGGCACCTATAATTCACCCCTCCACTTT
-	-	TRBJ2-2	TRBV5-1	CASSTIPTSGGELFF	TGCGCCAGCAGTACTATACCTACGTCGGGCGGGGAGCTGTTTTTT